This T cell receptor (beta chain) was retrieved from a study of cytomegalovirus exposure and HLA in healthy donors. Study as a whole: Findings of an earlier analysis included around 120 million unique TCR beta sequences from 180 million or so T cells. The early release's HLA-typed donors yielded about 85 million unique TCRs.

Remarks on this clone: Its antigen remains unidentified.

General study results and limits: The study flagged roughly 160 TCR beta chains as cytomegalovirus-associated. A few of the chains that were CMV-associated were confirmed in vitro to be specific for CMV antigens.

The primer mix had 60 Vbeta and 13 Jbeta primers. Assay: immunoSEQ multiplex PCR; the TCRdb copy retains only in-frame clones and omits some. This table holds roughly 100,000 clones, about two thirds found once. CDR3 length equals 15 residues. Germline V lookup: CDR1 MNHNS, CDR2 SASEGT. V lost 6 bases and J lost 5, with 16 bases in between. This chain links TRBV6-1 with TRBJ1-4; D possibly corresponds to TRBD1 (5 bases). This clonotype was sampled from a boy aged 5-17 years in good health and CMV-seropositive. The sequenced material came from PBMCs. CDR3 residues: CASRKPGLLNEKLFF. As DNA, the CDR3 is TGTGCCAGCAGGAAACCGGGACTGCTCAATGAAAAACTGTTTTTT.